These 8 T cell receptor beta chains were sequenced from one sample in a study of T cells after yellow fever vaccination. TCRdb re-called the 5' RACE reads through MiXCR, storing one row per CDR3 protein. The repertoire consists of around 340,000 distinct CDR3 sequences, with approximately 9% occurring once and the leading ten covering about 20%. The starting material was PBMCs, obtained on the day of the first yellow fever vaccination. The origin of the receptors is a man between 18 and 35 years old who received the YFV17D yellow fever vaccine.

This clonotype has at least ten counts. This chain uses TRBV29-1 with TRBJ1-1; the D is unclear. Germline V gives CDR1 SQVTM, CDR2 ANQGSEA. CDR3 length: 11 residues. V was cut by 3 bases and J by 4 bases, with 6 bases left in between. The CDR3 protein is CSVDRGTEAFF. CDR3 in DNA: TGCAGCGTTGATCGCGGCACTGAAGCTTTCTTT.

This clonotype was picked up a small number of times. CDR3 sequence (DNA): TGCAGTGCTTTCCGAACAGGGGGTATCGGGGAGCTGTTTTTT. This gives the protein CSAFRTGGIGELFF. This chain joins TRBV20-1 and TRBJ2-2; 8 nucleotides line up with TRBD1. The V segment lost 5 bases and the J segment 7 bases; nucleotides outside the gene matches: 9. CDR1 and CDR2 (germline): DFQATT, SNEGSKA (reference sequence). CDR3 length equals 14 residues.

The chain employs TRBV6-2 or TRBV6-3 and TRBJ2-2; the match to TRBD2 covers 13 bases. The CDR3 has 21 residues. Germline V gene data show CDR1 as MNHEY and CDR2 as SVGEGT. Trimming took 5 bases from V and 6 from J; bases not matched to a gene: 21. CDR3 region: CASSHSGSGGAGLAGPGELFF. CDR3 DNA: TGTGCCAGCAGTCATAGTGGTTCGGGGGGCGCGGGACTAGCGGGGCCCGGGGAGCTGTTTTTT.

This clonotype was found many times. The chain combines TRBV12-3 or TRBV12-4 with TRBJ2-5; 7 nucleotides match TRBD1. Unmatched junction bases numbered 2, after V lost 5 bases and J lost 5 bases. This CDR3 is 12 amino acids long. CDR3 amino acids: CASSDRDETQYF. The CDR3 DNA is TGTGCCAGCAGTGACAGGGATGAGACCCAGTACTTC.

This chain connects TRBV11-2 to TRBJ2-3; a weak D match, TRBD2 (7 bases). CDR3 size: 15 residues. From germline, CDR1 is SGHAT and CDR2 FQNNGV. V lost 1 base and J 5 bases, leaving 13 bases between the germline ends. CDR3: CASSLVGGGQDTQYF. Here the CDR3 DNA reads TGTGCCAGCAGCTTAGTGGGCGGGGGCCAAGATACGCAGTATTTT.

J is TRBJ1-1 and V is TRBV4-3; a weak D match, TRBD1 (5 bases). Germline V gene data show CDR1 as LGHNA and CDR2 as YSLEER. Trimming cost V 5 bases and J 6 bases, with 19 bases left between them. The CDR3 runs 15 residues. The CDR3 coding sequence is TGCGCCAGCAGCAAACTCCCAAGGTTGGGGGCTGAAGCTTTCTTT. Translation: CASSKLPRLGAEAFF.

Many counts were recorded for this clonotype. The chain recombines TRBV7-9 with TRBJ2-7; D gene ambiguous. Trimming removed 4 bases from V and 0 bases from J, with 10 bases in between. Germline V CDR1 and CDR2: SEHNR, FQNEAQ (reference sequence). This CDR3 has 14 residues. This CDR3 reads CASSYPESSYEQYF. The CDR3, as DNA: TGTGCCAGCAGCTACCCAGAGAGCTCCTACGAGCAGTACTTC.

This clonotype was counted only a few times. J is TRBJ2-1 and V is TRBV12-3 or TRBV12-4; TRBD2 aligns across 7 bases. The CDR3 sequence is 13 residues long. With 7 bases clipped from V and 7 bases from J, the junction kept 7 bases outside the gene matches. CDR3 in DNA: TGTGCCAGCATTCCCACCGGGGGGAATGAGCAGTTCTTC. This gives the protein CASIPTGGNEQFF.